This T cell receptor (beta chain) originates from a study of identical twins. This clonotype was picked up a small number of times. Each CDR3 protein is one row after TCRdb ran MiXCR on the 5' RACE reads. This sample has about 730,000 distinct CDR3 sequences, with approximately 21% found just once. All donors were healthy Caucasians. These data also formed part of another study, on T cells expressing NK-cell markers. As that report states: Similarly, these clonotypes led the CD3+CD56-NKG2C+ fraction as well in a few donors.

Sequencing used PBMCs. The origin of this receptor is a woman aged 18-29 years in good health.

CDR3 loop: CASSPVGVSYEQYF. Here the CDR3 DNA reads TGCGCCAGCAGCCCAGTTGGGGTCTCCTACGAGCAGTACTTC. This chain joins TRBV5-1 and TRBJ2-7, with D unclear. Between the trimmed V and J ends, which lost 4 bases and 0 bases, there was a span of 11 bases. Germline V gene lookup returns CDR1 SGHRS and CDR2 YFSETQ. The CDR3 has 14 residues.